This paragraph covers one T cell receptor beta chain sequence. Its specificity is not known. These data come from a study of a mutant IDH1 vaccine in newly diagnosed glioma. Time point noted: week 23, last vaccination. A 20-mer mutant IDH1 peptide at 300 ug was injected subcutaneously with topical imiquimod. Generated by immunoSEQ multiplex PCR, the TCRdb table keeps only in-frame clones and is missing some. The sample lists roughly 60,000 clones, roughly 85% occurring once. CDR3 length equals 15 residues. Trimming removed 5 bases from V and 6 bases from J; junction bases left unmatched: 9. Germline CDR1 reads SGHAT; CDR2 reads FQNNGV.

This rearrangement joins TRBV11-2 to TRBJ2-7, with 11 bases lining up with TRBD1. Sample: PBMCs, taken from a glioma patient whose treatment included an IDH1 peptide vaccine. The clonotype comes from a young man with glioma. CDR3 in DNA: TGTGCCAGCAGCCCCTCCGGGACAGGGGGACGCGAGCAGTACTTC. Protein product: CASSPSGTGGREQYF.